This record concerns one TCR beta chain sequence. The target antigen is unknown. V dropped 0 bases and J dropped 1 base, with 13 bases sitting between them. The CDR3 totals 16 residues. Germline values: CDR1 MNHEY, CDR2 SMNVEV (reference sequence). TCRdb's copy holds only in-frame clones and misses some; the assay was immunoSEQ multiplex PCR. This table holds roughly 5,100 clones, roughly two thirds found once. This entry is derived from a study of CD8 T cell repertoires and HIV-1 epitope variants. Study-level background: Controls were a CMV, EBV and flu pool, Ebola AY9, and no peptide. An approximately 10-day culture received IL-2, IL-7 and IL-15 on days 3 and 7. Study-level points and caveats: The TAALDMSHF plasma variant had no responses, unlike KF9 (about 5 clonotypes) and HW9 (one).

This clonotype was obtained from a male donor with HIV. Sequences were obtained from cultured CD8+ T cells derived from PBMCs. The chain uses TRBV27 and TRBJ2-7, with D possibly TRBD2 on 6 matching bases. The CDR3 sequence: CASSLSEGTVSYEQYF. The CDR3 bases are TGTGCCAGCAGTTTATCGGAGGGGACTGTATCCTACGAGCAGTACTTC.